A single TCR beta chain is shown here with its context. Germline V lookup: CDR1 SGHAT, CDR2 FQNNGV. The CDR3 contains 16 residues. V was pared by 0 bases and J by 7 bases, with 16 bases between. The data belong to a study of control samples from healthy donors and cancer patients. The protocol was immunoSEQ multiplex PCR, while the TCRdb copy is restricted to in-frame clones and leaves out a portion. Among tens of thousands of clones listed, around 87% were seen once. The clonotype was recovered from a man aged 55-75 years with colorectal cancer. V gene TRBV11-2 combines with J gene TRBJ2-4, with a tentative D call TRBD1 (7 bases). Source material: PBMCs. The CDR3 is CASSLEGGAGGNIQYF. Here the CDR3 DNA reads TGTGCCAGCAGCTTAGAGGGGGGAGCAGGGGGTAACATTCAGTACTTC. Looking up the rest from reference TRBV11-2 and TRBJ2-4 gives the full variable domain: EAGVAQSPRYKIIEKRQSVAFWCNPISGHATLYWYQQILGQGPKLLIQFQNNGVVDDSQLPKDRFSAERLKGVDSTLKIQPAKLEDSAVYLCASSLEGGAGGNIQYFGAGTRLSVL.